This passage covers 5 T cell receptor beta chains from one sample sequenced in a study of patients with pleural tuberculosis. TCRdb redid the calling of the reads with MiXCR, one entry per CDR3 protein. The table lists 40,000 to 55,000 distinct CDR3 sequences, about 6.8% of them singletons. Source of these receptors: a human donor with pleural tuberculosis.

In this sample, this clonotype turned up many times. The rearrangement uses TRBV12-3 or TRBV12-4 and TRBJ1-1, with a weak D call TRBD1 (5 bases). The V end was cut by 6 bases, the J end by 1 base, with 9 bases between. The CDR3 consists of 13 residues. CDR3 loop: CASRGRSNTEAFF. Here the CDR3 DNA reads TGTGCCAGCAGGGGACGTTCGAACACTGAAGCTTTCTTT.

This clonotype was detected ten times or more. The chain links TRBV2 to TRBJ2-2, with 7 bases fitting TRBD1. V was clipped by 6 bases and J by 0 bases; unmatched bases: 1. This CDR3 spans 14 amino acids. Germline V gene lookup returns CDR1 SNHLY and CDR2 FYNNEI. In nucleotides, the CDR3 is TGTGCCAGCAGAGGGACAGCGAACACCGGGGAGCTGTTTTTT. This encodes CASRGTANTGELFF.

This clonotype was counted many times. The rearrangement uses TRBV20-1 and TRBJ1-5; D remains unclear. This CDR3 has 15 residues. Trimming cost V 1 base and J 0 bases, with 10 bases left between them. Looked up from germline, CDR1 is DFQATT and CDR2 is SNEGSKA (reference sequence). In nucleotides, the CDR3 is TGCAGTGCTAGAGTAGGCGGGAATAGCAATCAGCCCCAGCATTTT. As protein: CSARVGGNSNQPQHF.

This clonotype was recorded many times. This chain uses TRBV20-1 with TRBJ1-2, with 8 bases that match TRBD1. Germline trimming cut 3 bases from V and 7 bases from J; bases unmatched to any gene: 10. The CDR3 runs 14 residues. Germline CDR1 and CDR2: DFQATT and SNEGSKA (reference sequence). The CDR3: CSASLPRGRGGYTF. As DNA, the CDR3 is TGCAGTGCTAGCCTACCCAGGGGGCGAGGTGGCTACACCTTC.

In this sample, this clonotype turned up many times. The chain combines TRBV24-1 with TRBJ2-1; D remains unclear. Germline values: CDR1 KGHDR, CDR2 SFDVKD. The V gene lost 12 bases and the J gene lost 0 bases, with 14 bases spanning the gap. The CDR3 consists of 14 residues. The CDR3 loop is CAVSRSSSYNEQFF. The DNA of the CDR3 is TGTGCCGTCTCTAGATCTAGCTCCTACAATGAGCAGTTCTTC.